The T cell receptor beta chain described here comes from a study of cytomegalovirus exposure and HLA in healthy donors. Study results and caveats: Later on, a genetic analysis was performed. It linked a missense variant in DCLRE1C with V- and J-gene trimming of TCR beta. Clonal expansion was found to be greater in HLA-associated TCR beta chains than in equally common others in a later analysis. Most of the TCR beta V segments (in an earlier analysis) were productive either about 87% or about 30% of the time.

A single count supports this clone. Antigen: not known. Sequence at one end of the junction differs from germline and may be a read error. It was with 60 Vbeta and 13 Jbeta primers that the PCR ran. Profiled with immunoSEQ multiplex PCR; TCRdb holds only in-frame clones, not every one. Of about 180,000 clones in the sample, around 80% were seen once. Healthy individuals who donated bone marrow served as the donors. What was sequenced was PBMCs. The sequence derives from a woman in her twenties or thirties in good health and CMV-seronegative.

This chain's CDR3 is CASGNRGTGANGLTF. The CDR3 DNA sequence: TGTGCCAGCGGAAATAGGGGTACTGGGGCCAACGGCCTGACTTTC. The chain uses TRBV28 and TRBJ2-6, with D possibly matching TRBD1 (5 bases). CDR3 length: 15 amino acids. Germline assignment: CDR1 MDHEN and CDR2 SYDVKM.